This record concerns one T cell receptor beta chain sequence. Some clones are missing from TCRdb's copy, which holds only in-frame ones; the method was immunoSEQ multiplex PCR. This sample has about 1 million clones, with 65% to 80% found just once. This entry is derived from a study of shared clonotypes between healthy human individuals. The CDR3 spans 15 residues. V lost 6 bases to trimming and J lost 3 bases; unmatched junction nucleotides: 6. CDR1 KGHSH and CDR2 LQKENI come from the germline V gene. Sequencing was done on a sample of memory CD4+ T cells sorted from blood. Subset given: CD45RA-negative fraction. This sequence joins TRBV18 and TRBJ2-1; 9 positions agree with TRBD2. The source is a man aged 18-30 years in good health. The CDR3 sequence: CASSPGLAIYNEQFF. The CDR3 region has the DNA TGTGCCAGCTCTCCGGGACTAGCCATCTACAATGAGCAGTTCTTC.